This T cell receptor (beta chain) comes out of a study of metastatic and nonmetastatic thyroid tumors. Study information: A comparison of repertoires was made across blood and tumor or nodule tissue from malignant and benign thyroid patients. General observations from the study: Patients with malignant thyroid tumors reportedly had significantly higher TCR beta diversity than those with benign nodules, in blood and tumor.

Per the study methods: Variation in CDR3 across clinicopathological groups served as the basis for constructing a distant-metastasis classifier in papillary thyroid cancer. TCRdb ran MiXCR on the PCR reads. TCRdb's processing, not the authors' own work, is the source of the V and J calls. Among roughly 15,000 clones listed, about 31% were seen once. Note on this clone: Antigen unknown.

Among the patients, none had received any treatment before thyroid surgery. CDR3 size: 15 residues. Unmatched junction bases numbered 2, after V lost 1 base and J lost 2 bases. Germline V gene sequence: CDR1 MNHNS, CDR2 SASEGT. This chain connects TRBV6-1 to TRBJ2-7; TRBD1 agrees at 10 bases. This clonotype was obtained from a female donor with papillary thyroid cancer or a benign thyroid nodule (not recorded which). Some clones in this sample may be carry-over from other donors' samples. Input material: tumor tissue. The CDR3 DNA reads as TGTGCCAGCAGTGAAGAGACAGGGGGCCCCTACGAGCAGTACTTC. It is translated as CASSEETGGPYEQYF.